The 21 T cell receptor beta chains below come from one sample, sequenced in a study of blood T cell repertoires in COVID-19. Sequenced by immunoSEQ multiplex PCR; TCRdb stores in-frame clones only, minus some. The repertoire holds about 76,000 clones, with roughly 87% as singletons. Sequencing used peripheral blood. The source is a young man with acute or convalescent COVID-19.

This chain joins TRBV5-1 and TRBJ2-3; the match to TRBD2 covers 7 bases. Germline V gene data show CDR1 as SGHRS and CDR2 as YFSETQ. The V segment lost 4 bases and the J segment 3 bases; nucleotides outside the gene matches: 5. CDR3 length: 14 residues. The CDR3: CASSTPGLTDTQYF. The CDR3 DNA follows: TGCGCCAGCAGCACGCCGGGACTAACAGATACGCAGTATTTT.

The genes are TRBV7-2 and TRBJ2-7, with TRBD2 identical over 10 bases. The CDR3 sequence is 14 residues long. Germline V gives CDR1 SGHTA, CDR2 FQGNSA. V lost 4 bases, J lost 2 bases, and 2 bases stayed unmatched. Written as DNA, the CDR3 is TGTGCCAGCAGCTCAAGCGGGAGGGCCTACGAGCAGTACTTC. Encoded protein: CASSSSGRAYEQYF.

This rearrangement joins TRBV18 to TRBJ1-2; 7 bases line up with TRBD1. Germline V gene lookup returns CDR1 KGHSH and CDR2 LQKENI. V shed 0 bases and J 0 bases; nucleotides not matched to a gene: 4. The length of the CDR3 is 16 residues. CDR3 DNA sequence: TGTGCCAGCTCACCACCGGGACAGCAAACTAACTATGGCTACACCTTC. Translating it yields CASSPPGQQTNYGYTF.

The chain joins TRBV11-2 to TRBJ2-1; a possible D gene is TRBD2 (7 bases). Germline CDR1 reads SGHAT; CDR2 reads FQNNGV. There are 14 residues in the CDR3. Deletions cut 8 bases from V and 4 bases from J, with 15 bases between. CDR3 DNA: TGTGCCAGCCGAAGGGGGGGCCGGTACAATGAGCAGTTCTTC. Protein sequence: CASRRGGRYNEQFF.

V is TRBV2 and J is TRBJ2-1; D is possibly TRBD2 (5 bases). Germline V gives CDR1 SNHLY, CDR2 FYNNEI. Trimming left V 6 bases short and J 15 bases short, with 15 bases between. CDR3 size: 11 residues. The CDR3 DNA is TGTGCCAGCAGCGAACCCGGCGGGCGGTTCTTC. This codes for CASSEPGGRFF.

The chain uses TRBV30 and TRBJ2-7; TRBD2 might be the D (5 bases). Germline CDR1 GTSNPN, CDR2 SVGIG (reference sequence). The CDR3 runs to 13 residues. V was pared by 0 bases and J by 3 bases, with 9 bases between. The CDR3 DNA reads TGTGCCTGGAGTGTGGGTAGCGACTACGAGCAGTACTTC. Its translation is CAWSVGSDYEQYF.

This clone is a singleton in its sample. The gene calls are TRBV5-6 and TRBJ2-7; D gene unclear. Per germline, CDR1 SGHDT and CDR2 YYEEEE. This CDR3 has 15 amino acids. Between the trimmed V and J ends, which lost 2 bases and 0 bases, there was a span of 12 bases. DNA of the CDR3: TGTGCCAGCAGCTTTCCCTACGATAGCTCCTACGAGCAGTACTTC. As protein: CASSFPYDSSYEQYF.

The rearrangement links TRBV6-1 to TRBJ1-6, with 7 bases fitting TRBD1. Germline V CDR1 and CDR2: MNHNS, SASEGT. The ends lost 4 bases at V and 7 bases at J; junction bases unmatched: 10. The CDR3 has 16 residues. DNA of the CDR3: TGTGCCAGCAGTGCCCAACTGACAGGGAAAAATTCACCCCTCCACTTT. Translating it yields CASSAQLTGKNSPLHF.

The rearrangement uses TRBV6-2 or TRBV6-3 and TRBJ2-3, with 11 nucleotides matching TRBD2. The CDR3 length is 22 residues. With 6 bases clipped from V and 4 bases from J, the junction kept 27 bases outside the gene matches. Per germline, CDR1 MNHEY and CDR2 SVGEGT. The CDR3 region has the DNA TGTGCCAGCAGCCGACACGTACTAGCGGGAGAATGGCCTAGGTCGGAGGCAGATACGCAGTATTTT. It translates to CASSRHVLAGEWPRSEADTQYF.

V is TRBV30 and J is TRBJ2-2, with 10 bases that match TRBD1. V lost 3 bases and J lost 6; bases outside the gene matches: 4. The CDR3 covers 14 residues. Per the germline V gene, CDR1 is GTSNPN and CDR2 is SVGIG (reference sequence). The CDR3 DNA sequence: TGTGCCTGGAGGGGGACAGGGGAGGCCGGGGAGCTGTTTTTT. Protein sequence: CAWRGTGEAGELFF. Using reference TRBV30 and TRBJ2-2 for the parts outside the CDR3, the full variable domain is SQTIHQWPATLVQPVGSPLSLECTVEGTSNPNLYWYRQAAGRGLQLLFYSVGIGQISSEVPQNLSASRPQDRQFILSSKKLLLSDSGFYLCAWRGTGEAGELFFGEGSRLTVL.

This rearrangement joins TRBV28 to TRBJ1-1; D call uncertain. Looked up from germline, CDR1 is MDHEN and CDR2 is SYDVKM. V shed 3 bases and J shed 4 bases, with 9 bases lying between them. This CDR3 has 13 amino acids. The CDR3 reads CASSLARGTEAFF. The CDR3 coding sequence is TGTGCCAGCAGTTTGGCCCGAGGCACTGAAGCTTTCTTT.

This chain links TRBV5-4 with TRBJ2-7, with TRBD1 matching 9 bases. Germline V CDR1 and CDR2: SGHNT, YYREEE (reference sequence). The J segment lost 3 bases and the V segment lost 4 bases, leaving 11 bases of the junction unmatched. The CDR3 length is 16 residues. The CDR3 DNA reads as TGTGCCAGCAGCGGAACCGGGACAGGGATTGTCTACGAGCAGTACTTC. Encoded protein: CASSGTGTGIVYEQYF.

This clone has a handful of counts. The gene calls are TRBV28 and TRBJ2-7; 8 bases line up with TRBD1. The CDR3 consists of 14 residues. The germline V gene encodes CDR1 MDHEN and CDR2 SYDVKM. V lost 7 bases and J lost 0; bases outside the gene matches: 5. The CDR3 DNA sequence: TGTGCCAGCACCCACAGGGGGTTCTCCTACGAGCAGTACTTC. This gives the protein CASTHRGFSYEQYF.

The CDR3 DNA reads as TGCGCCAGCAGCCCGACTAACGACAATGAGCAGTTCTTC. Translation gives CASSPTNDNEQFF. The genes are TRBV4-1 and TRBJ2-1; D is perhaps TRBD2 (5 bases). The CDR3 is 13 amino acids. Germline values: CDR1 MGHRA, CDR2 YSYEKL. Trimming took 4 bases from V and 5 from J, leaving 9 bases between them.

This chain joins TRBV24-1 and TRBJ2-3; 7 bases are a match to TRBD1. CDR3 length equals 17 residues. The germline V gene has CDR1 KGHDR and CDR2 SFDVKD. V lost 4 bases, J lost 6 bases, and 15 bases stayed unmatched. CDR3 sequence: CATSDPGQQKGTDTQYF. The DNA for the CDR3 is TGTGCCACCAGTGACCCGGGACAGCAAAAGGGGACGGATACGCAGTATTTT.

The chain employs TRBV25-1 and TRBJ2-7; 7 nucleotides agree with TRBD1. The germline V gene encodes CDR1 MGHDK and CDR2 SYGVNS. This CDR3 is 14 amino acids long. Losses at the gene ends were 3 bases for V and 2 bases for J; bases not matched to a gene: 4. CDR3 protein: CASSDYGTAYEQYF. CDR3 DNA sequence: TGTGCCAGCAGTGATTACGGGACAGCCTACGAGCAGTACTTC.

The CDR3 DNA is TGTGCCAGCAGTTTTAGTGTCGGGGAGCTGTTTTTT. Its protein is CASSFSVGELFF. This chain connects TRBV28 to TRBJ2-2; D gene unclear. Trimming took off 3 bases at V and 7 bases at J, with 6 bases between the two ends. The germline V gene has CDR1 MDHEN and CDR2 SYDVKM. CDR3 length equals 12 residues.

The V gene is TRBV4-3, the J gene TRBJ2-1; TRBD2 agrees at 8 bases. CDR1 and CDR2 (germline): LGHNA, YSLEER. The CDR3 spans 17 residues. With 1 base clipped from V and 4 bases from J, the junction kept 9 bases outside the gene matches. CDR3 nucleotide sequence: TGCGCCAGCAGCCAAGTTGGAGTGTTAGCGGGATACAATGAGCAGTTCTTC. This gives the protein CASSQVGVLAGYNEQFF.

This clone showed up just once. The chain carries TRBV4-2 and TRBJ2-1, with D perhaps TRBD2 (6 bases). The V gene lost 1 base and the J gene lost 9 bases, with 10 bases spanning the gap. CDR3 size: 13 residues. Germline V CDR1 and CDR2: LGHNA, YNFKEQ. CDR3 sequence: CASSQATSTEQFF. The CDR3 nucleotides read TGTGCCAGCAGCCAAGCCACTAGCACTGAGCAGTTCTTC.

The chain has TRBV6-5 and TRBJ1-1; no reliable D call. The length of the CDR3 is 11 residues. Per the germline V gene, CDR1 is MNHEY and CDR2 is SVGAGI. V was clipped by 6 bases and J by 4 bases, with 6 bases between them. The CDR3 is CASRVSTEAFF. CDR3 nucleotide sequence: TGTGCCAGCAGGGTTAGCACTGAAGCTTTCTTT.

The chain combines TRBV6-1 with TRBJ2-3; 9 bases match TRBD2. This CDR3 spans 16 amino acids. V lost 3 bases, J lost 6 bases, and 10 bases stayed unmatched. Germline V gene lookup returns CDR1 MNHNS and CDR2 SASEGT. DNA for the CDR3: TGTGCCAGCAGTGATCTTGGCGGGAGGGCCGCGGATACGCAGTATTTT. Translation: CASSDLGGRAADTQYF.